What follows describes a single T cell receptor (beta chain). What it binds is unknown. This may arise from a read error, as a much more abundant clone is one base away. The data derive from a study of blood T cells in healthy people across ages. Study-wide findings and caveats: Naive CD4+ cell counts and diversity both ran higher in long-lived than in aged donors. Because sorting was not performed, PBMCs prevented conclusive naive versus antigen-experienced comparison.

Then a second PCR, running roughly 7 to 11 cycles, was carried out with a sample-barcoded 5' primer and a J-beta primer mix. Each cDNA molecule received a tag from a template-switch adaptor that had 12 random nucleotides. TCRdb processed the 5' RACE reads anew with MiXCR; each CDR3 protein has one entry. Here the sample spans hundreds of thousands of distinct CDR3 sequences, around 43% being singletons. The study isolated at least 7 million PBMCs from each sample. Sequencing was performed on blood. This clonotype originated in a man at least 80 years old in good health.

CDR3 DNA: TGTGTCAGCAGTTGGGGCTCTGGGGCCAACGTCCTGACTTTC. This gives the protein CVSSWGSGANVLTF. The chain employs TRBV28 and TRBJ2-6; D ambiguous. In germline, CDR1 is MDHEN, CDR2 SYDVKM. CDR3 length: 14 amino acids.